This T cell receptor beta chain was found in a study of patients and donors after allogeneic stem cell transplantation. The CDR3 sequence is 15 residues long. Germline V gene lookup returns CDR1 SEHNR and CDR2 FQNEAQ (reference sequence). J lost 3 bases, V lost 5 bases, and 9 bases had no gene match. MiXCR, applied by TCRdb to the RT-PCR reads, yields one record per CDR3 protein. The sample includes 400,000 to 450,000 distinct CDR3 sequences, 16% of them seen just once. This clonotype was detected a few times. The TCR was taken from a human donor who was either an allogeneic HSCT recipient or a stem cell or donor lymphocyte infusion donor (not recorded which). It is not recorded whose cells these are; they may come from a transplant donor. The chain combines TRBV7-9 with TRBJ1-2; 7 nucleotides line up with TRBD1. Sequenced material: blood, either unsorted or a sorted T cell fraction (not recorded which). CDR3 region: CASSPSLDRDYGYTF. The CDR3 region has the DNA TGTGCCAGCAGCCCCTCCCTTGACAGGGACTATGGCTACACCTTC.